One sample yielded the 27 T cell receptor delta chains listed below, sequenced in a study of Vδ1+ human thymocytes. General study findings and limits: Thymic TRG and TRD repertoires appeared highly polyclonal.

RNA was extracted from the cells and then reverse transcribed. CDR3 amplicons came from multiplex PCR with pooled V-gene forward and constant-region reverse primers. TCRdb re-called clones from the multiplex PCR reads via CATT. The sample consists of 45,000 to 60,000 delta-chain clones, about 14% of them appearing once. The antigens for these receptors are not known. Sequencing was carried out using Vdelta1+ gamma-delta thymocytes from the thymus. As for subset: FACS-sorted CD3+ TCRalphabeta- TCRVdelta1+ TCRVdelta2- thymocytes. All receptors come from a girl in the first two years of life who had congenital heart surgery.

This clone was seen a few times. The chain combines TRDV1 with TRDJ1; tentatively, D is TRDD3 (6 bases). V was cut by 11 bases and J by 0 bases, with 22 bases left in between. CDR1 is TSWWSYY and CDR2 is QGS in the germline V gene. This CDR3 has 16 amino acids. This CDR3 reads CALLSSGGEYTDKLIF. In DNA form, the CDR3 reads TGTGCTTTACTCTCGTCCGGGGGGGAGTACACCGATAAACTCATCTTT.

This clone was counted between two and nine times. J is TRDJ1 and V is TRDV1; 9 bases fit TRDD3. Germline V gene sequence: CDR1 TSWWSYY, CDR2 QGS. After removal of 0 bases from V and 8 bases from J, the junction contained 13 bases not matched to a gene. This CDR3 is built from 17 residues. The CDR3 bases are TGTGCTCTTGGGGAACTTGGCCTACCGGGACTGGGGGAAAAACTCATCTTT. As protein: CALGELGLPGLGEKLIF.

There are a few counts of this clone. The chain combines TRDV1 with TRDJ1, with 13 bases matching TRDD3. CDR1 is TSWWSYY and CDR2 is QGS in the germline V gene. The CDR3 has 19 residues. V lost 0 bases and J lost 0; bases outside the gene matches: 7. The CDR3 DNA reads TGTGCTCTTGGGGAACTTTTACTGGGGGATACGGGGTACACCGATAAACTCATCTTT. Residues: CALGELLLGDTGYTDKLIF.

The chain couples TRDV1 to TRDJ1; D remains unclear. Trimming cost V 4 bases and J 0 bases, with 12 bases left between them. The germline gives CDR1 TSWWSYY, CDR2 QGS. The CDR3 is 15 residues long. This CDR3 reads CALGAIRGNTDKLIF. For the CDR3, the DNA is TGTGCTCTTGGGGCAATCAGAGGAAACACCGATAAACTCATCTTT.

The chain joins TRDV1 to TRDJ1; D is perhaps TRDD3 (5 bases). Trimming pared 0 bases from V and 0 bases from J, leaving 29 bases between. CDR3 length: 22 amino acids. The germline V gene encodes CDR1 TSWWSYY and CDR2 QGS. CDR3 residues: CALGELRSKSSRSRGYTDKLIF. The CDR3 DNA follows: TGTGCTCTTGGGGAACTACGCTCGAAAAGTTCCCGCAGTAGGGGGTACACCGATAAACTCATCTTT.

This clone is medium-sized in the sample. The V and J genes are TRDV2 and TRDJ1; no definite D call. The V end lost 2 bases, the J end lost 6 bases, and 12 bases lay between the germline ends. Germline V gives CDR1 GEAIGNYY, CDR2 EKD. The CDR3 has 13 amino acids. CDR3 sequence reads: CACDRRPSNKLIF. CDR3 nucleotides: TGTGCCTGTGACAGGAGACCGTCCAATAAACTCATCTTT.

V usage is TRDV1 and J usage is TRDJ1; TRDD3 matches 8 bases. V was pared by 2 bases and J by 0 bases, with 11 bases of the junction left unmatched. The germline V gene encodes CDR1 TSWWSYY and CDR2 QGS. The length of the CDR3 is 18 residues. DNA for the CDR3: TGTGCTCTTGGGGAAACTCCCCGTACTGGGGGGAACACCGATAAACTCATCTTT. Residues: CALGETPRTGGNTDKLIF.

This chain connects TRDV1 to TRDJ1, with 10 bases fitting TRDD3. Germline V gives CDR1 TSWWSYY, CDR2 QGS. The V gene end was trimmed by 1 base and the J gene end by 0 bases; junction bases not matched to a gene: 17. The length of the CDR3 is 21 residues. Written as DNA, the CDR3 is TGTGCTCTTGGGGAACGAGGGCCCTTCTACTGGGGGATCCAGTACACCGATAAACTCATCTTT. This sequence encodes CALGERGPFYWGIQYTDKLIF.

The chain employs TRDV1 and TRDJ1; 13 bases fit TRDD3. Germline V gene lookup returns CDR1 TSWWSYY and CDR2 QGS. The trim removed 1 base at V and 0 bases at J, leaving 32 bases unmatched. The CDR3 is made up of 27 amino acids. The CDR3 region has the DNA TGTGCTCTTGGGGAACCGTTAAGGGTGCTTCCTAGTTCCCCGCCACTGGGGGATACGGGGAACACCGATAAACTCATCTTT. Protein product: CALGEPLRVLPSSPPLGDTGNTDKLIF.

This chain joins TRDV1 and TRDJ1; 9 positions agree with TRDD3. The CDR3 sequence is 22 residues long. In germline, CDR1 is TSWWSYY, CDR2 QGS. V shed 0 bases and J 1 base; nucleotides not matched to a gene: 21. The CDR3 is CALGELETWLGDWDPGTDKLIF. The CDR3 bases are TGTGCTCTTGGGGAACTAGAAACTTGGCTGGGGGATTGGGACCCGGGCACCGATAAACTCATCTTT.

The V call is TRDV1, the J call TRDJ1, with D perhaps given as TRDD2 or TRDD3 (5 bases each). V dropped 4 bases and J dropped 3 bases, with 27 bases sitting between them. Germline values: CDR1 TSWWSYY, CDR2 QGS. This CDR3 contains 19 residues. This CDR3 reads CALGVRPSRDPLGSDKLIF. The DNA of the CDR3 is TGTGCTCTTGGGGTTCGGCCTTCGCGGGATCCATTGGGCTCCGATAAACTCATCTTT.

The chain links TRDV1 to TRDJ1; weak D call: TRDD2 (6 bases). This CDR3 is built from 20 residues. V was shortened by 2 bases and J by 0 bases, with 25 bases between the two germline ends. The germline CDR1 and CDR2 sequences are TSWWSYY and QGS. CDR3 residues: CALGESFRQNWRRYTDKLIF. CDR3 in DNA: TGTGCTCTTGGGGAATCCTTCCGCCAGAATTGGCGACGATACACCGATAAACTCATCTTT.

The J gene is TRDJ1, the V gene TRDV1, with D unclear. V lost 2 bases, J lost 0 bases, and 7 bases lay in between. Germline V lookup: CDR1 TSWWSYY, CDR2 QGS. CDR3 length: 14 residues. The CDR3 spells CALGERRDTDKLIF. The CDR3 DNA reads as TGTGCTCTTGGGGAAAGAAGGGACACCGATAAACTCATCTTT.

The chain combines TRDV1 with TRDJ1, with TRDD3 identical over 13 bases. Looked up from germline, CDR1 is TSWWSYY and CDR2 is QGS. CDR3 length equals 22 residues. With V trimmed by 0 bases and J by 0 bases, 16 bases remained unmatched. In DNA, the CDR3 is TGTGCTCTTGGGGAACTAAGTCGTCGGTACTGGGGGATACGTCAGTACACCGATAAACTCATCTTT. It yields the protein CALGELSRRYWGIRQYTDKLIF.

This clone showed up just a few times. V usage is TRDV1 and J usage is TRDJ1, with 13 bases matching TRDD3. Germline CDR1 reads TSWWSYY; CDR2 reads QGS. V lost 6 bases and J lost 0; bases outside the gene matches: 16. The CDR3 spans 20 residues. CDR3 sequence reads: CALGAPPLGDTRSDTDKLIF. CDR3 bases: TGTGCTCTTGGCGCCCCTCCACTGGGGGATACGCGATCGGACACCGATAAACTCATCTTT.

This chain links TRDV1 with TRDJ1; D is possibly TRDD2 (6 bases). CDR3 length: 22 amino acids. Trimming took off 3 bases at V and 0 bases at J, with 32 bases between the two ends. Germline V gene sequence: CDR1 TSWWSYY, CDR2 QGS. CDR3 DNA: TGTGCTCTTGGGGAGACCACCTTCCCACCAGATCAAAAGGAAGGGTACACCGATAAACTCATCTTT. Translating gives CALGETTFPPDQKEGYTDKLIF.

This clone was found a few times. The chain joins TRDV1 to TRDJ1, with 9 nucleotides matching TRDD2. From germline, CDR1 is TSWWSYY and CDR2 QGS. J was trimmed by 5 bases and V by 3 bases; bases with no gene match: 19. The CDR3 runs 19 residues. CDR3 region: CALGEPPSYDGGIEDKLIF. DNA of the CDR3: TGTGCTCTTGGGGAGCCACCTTCCTACGATGGAGGGATAGAGGATAAACTCATCTTT.

The chain is built from TRDV1 and TRDJ1; D may be TRDD2 (6 bases). Germline values: CDR1 TSWWSYY, CDR2 QGS. The CDR3 has 16 amino acids. Trimming pared 1 base from V and 8 bases from J, leaving 20 bases between. CDR3 nucleotides: TGTGCTCTTGGGGAACCGCCGGCCTTCCCCCATCCAAAACTCATCTTT. Amino acid sequence: CALGEPPAFPHPKLIF.

The chain combines TRDV1 with TRDJ1; 13 bases fit TRDD3. CDR1 and CDR2 (germline): TSWWSYY, QGS. This CDR3 region has 24 residues. V lost 0 bases, J lost 2 bases, and 24 bases stayed unmatched. The CDR3 loop is CALGELPPLPTDWGIRVYTDKLIF. CDR3 nucleotide sequence: TGTGCTCTTGGGGAACTACCCCCACTTCCGACGGACTGGGGGATACGCGTATATACCGATAAACTCATCTTT.

V is TRDV1 and J is TRDJ1, with 11 bases lining up with TRDD3. CDR3 length: 19 residues. With V trimmed by 1 base and J by 7 bases, 17 bases remained unmatched. The germline CDR1 and CDR2 sequences are TSWWSYY and QGS. Written as DNA, the CDR3 is TGTGCTCTTGGGGAACCAGCCTACCTACGGTACTGGGGGATAAGTAAACTCATCTTT. Encoded protein: CALGEPAYLRYWGISKLIF.

J is TRDJ1 and V is TRDV1; 10 bases are shared with TRDD3. Losses at the gene ends were 0 bases for V and 4 bases for J; bases not matched to a gene: 14. The germline V gene encodes CDR1 TSWWSYY and CDR2 QGS. The CDR3 is 19 residues long. CDR3 DNA sequence: TGTGCTCTTGGGGAACTAAACCCCCACATGGGGGATACCATCGATAAACTCATCTTT. Translation gives CALGELNPHMGDTIDKLIF.

The chain couples TRDV1 to TRDJ1, with 8 bases identical to TRDD3. V was clipped by 3 bases and J by 4 bases; unmatched bases: 22. This CDR3 has 20 amino acids. Germline values: CDR1 TSWWSYY, CDR2 QGS. CDR3 residues: CALGDGRLTSRGIGSDKLIF. CDR3 bases: TGTGCTCTTGGGGACGGTCGCCTTACTTCCAGGGGGATAGGAAGCGATAAACTCATCTTT.

V gene TRDV2 combines with J gene TRDJ1; TRDD3 agrees at 9 bases. J lost 0 bases, V lost 5 bases, and 15 bases had no gene match. The CDR3 sequence is 18 residues long. The germline gives CDR1 GEAIGNYY, CDR2 EKD. CDR3 protein: CACVSMVLGETYTDKLIF. In nucleotides, the CDR3 is TGTGCCTGTGTCTCGATGGTACTGGGGGAGACGTACACCGATAAACTCATCTTT.

The chain employs TRDV1 and TRDJ1, with a possible D match to TRDD3 (5 bases). In germline, CDR1 is TSWWSYY, CDR2 QGS. The CDR3 runs 16 residues. The V end lost 3 bases, the J end lost 4 bases, and 18 bases lay between the germline ends. Here the CDR3 reads CALGDVYGDGNDKLIF. The CDR3 DNA sequence: TGTGCTCTTGGGGACGTCTACGGGGACGGGAACGATAAACTCATCTTT.

This clone was seen only a few times. V gene TRDV1 combines with J gene TRDJ1, with TRDD3 matching over 9 bases. V shed 2 bases, J shed 1 base, and the junction held 14 bases outside the gene matches. The CDR3 covers 19 residues. Germline V gene sequence: CDR1 TSWWSYY, CDR2 QGS. CDR3: CALGETLLMGDKVTDKLIF. DNA of the CDR3: TGTGCTCTTGGGGAAACACTACTGATGGGGGATAAGGTCACCGATAAACTCATCTTT.

A word on this clone: Relative to the germline gene, one junction end is altered; a read error may explain this. The sample holds other DNA sequences that translate to the same CDR3. V is TRDV2 and J is TRDJ1, with 9 bases lining up with TRDD3. CDR1 GEAIGNYY and CDR2 EKD come from the germline V gene. This CDR3 has 18 residues. The CDR3 DNA reads TGTGCCTGTGACACCGGTCTACTACTGGGGGAAGAGGTCGATAAGCTCATCTTT. Its protein is CACDTGLLLGEEVDKLIF.

This clone was recorded at least ten times. The same CDR3 also results from other DNA sequences found in this sample. V usage is TRDV2 and J usage is TRDJ1; 10 bases are a match to TRDD3. Germline lookup yields CDR1 GEAIGNYY and CDR2 EKD. V lost 1 base and J lost 0; bases outside the gene matches: 7. The CDR3 totals 17 residues. DNA of the CDR3: TGTGCCTGTGACACAGGGACTGGGGGATCCGACACCGATAAACTCATCTTT. It encodes CACDTGTGGSDTDKLIF.